This record looks at one T cell receptor beta chain sequence and its context. The antigen is unknown. Germline-derived CDR1 and CDR2 are MNHEY and SMNVEV (reference sequence). This CDR3 is 14 amino acids long. The ends were cut back, 2 bases at V and 4 bases at J, with 11 bases in the middle. The data were produced by immunoSEQ multiplex PCR, yet TCRdb's version contains in-frame clones alone and is incomplete. Of 100,000 to 150,000 clones detected, approximately 87% appear once; the ten largest clones hold 10%. This record comes from a study of T cell responses to AZD1222 COVID-19 vaccine. Study summary: Pooled in the analysis were second doses at about 4 or about 12 weeks.

Study-wide findings and caveats: Donors were chiefly white British, with a greater number of females, and clonal diversity was perhaps underestimated. Seropositive at baseline were only a handful of AZD1222 recipients.

Sequencing used peripheral blood, obtained on day 0 of AZD1222 vaccination. V usage is TRBV27 and J usage is TRBJ2-5; unclear D gene. This TCR came from an adult in good health. The DNA for the CDR3 is TGTGCCAGCAGTTTAGGTTGGCCCAGAGAGACCCAGTACTTC. It translates to CASSLGWPRETQYF.